The T cell receptor beta chain described here comes from a study of blood T cell repertoires in COVID-19. In the authors' workflow: Researchers report that nucleated cell counts were estimated from reference gene primer amplification. Profiled with immunoSEQ multiplex PCR; TCRdb holds only in-frame clones, not every one. V, J and clone size were drawn from that table, and D and trimming were deduced from the DNA. The table has 400,000 to 450,000 clones, about 90% seen once. Germline V gene sequence: CDR1 SGHRS, CDR2 YFSETQ. V lost 3 bases and J lost 0, with 4 bases in between. The CDR3 spans 14 residues.

The specimen was peripheral blood. J is TRBJ2-6 and V is TRBV5-1; D not certain. The clonotype originates from a man aged 18 to 30 with COVID-19, enrolled during active disease. The CDR3 DNA follows: TGCGCCAGCAGCTCAGGCTCTGGGGCCAACGTCCTGACTTTC. Amino acid sequence: CASSSGSGANVLTF.